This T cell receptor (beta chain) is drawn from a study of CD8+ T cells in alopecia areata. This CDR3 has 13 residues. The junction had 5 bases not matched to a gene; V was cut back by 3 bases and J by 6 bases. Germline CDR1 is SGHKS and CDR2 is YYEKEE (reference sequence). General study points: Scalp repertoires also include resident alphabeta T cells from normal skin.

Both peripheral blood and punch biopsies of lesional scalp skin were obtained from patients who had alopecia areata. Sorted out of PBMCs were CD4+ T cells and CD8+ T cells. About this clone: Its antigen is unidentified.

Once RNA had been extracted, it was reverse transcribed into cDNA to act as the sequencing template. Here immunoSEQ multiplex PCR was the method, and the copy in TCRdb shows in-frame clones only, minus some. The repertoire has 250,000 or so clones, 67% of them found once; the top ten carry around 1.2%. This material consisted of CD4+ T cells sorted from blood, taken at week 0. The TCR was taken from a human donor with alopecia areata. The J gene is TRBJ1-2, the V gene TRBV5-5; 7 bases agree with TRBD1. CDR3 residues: CASSSQGSDGYTF. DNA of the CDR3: TGTGCCAGCAGCTCACAGGGGAGCGATGGCTACACCTTC.